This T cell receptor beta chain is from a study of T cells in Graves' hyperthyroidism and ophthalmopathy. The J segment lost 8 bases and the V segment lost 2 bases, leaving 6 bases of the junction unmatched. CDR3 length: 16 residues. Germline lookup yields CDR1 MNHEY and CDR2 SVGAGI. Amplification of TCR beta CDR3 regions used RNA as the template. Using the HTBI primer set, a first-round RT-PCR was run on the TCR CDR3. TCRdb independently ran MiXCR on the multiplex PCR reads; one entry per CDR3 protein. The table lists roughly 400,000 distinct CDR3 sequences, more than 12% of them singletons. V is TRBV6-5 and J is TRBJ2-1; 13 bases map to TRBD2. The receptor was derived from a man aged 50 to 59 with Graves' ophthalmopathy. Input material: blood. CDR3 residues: CASSYPWTSGSDEQFF. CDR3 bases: TGTGCCAGCAGTTACCCATGGACTAGCGGGAGTGATGAGCAGTTCTTC.